This T cell receptor (beta chain) is drawn from a study of T cells in Graves' hyperthyroidism and ophthalmopathy (dated by TCRdb to about 2019). For the wider study: Peripheral blood was collected at initial diagnosis, before any treatment. TCR V-J signatures able to tell the groups apart were searched for in a discovery cohort of 95 to 100 patients, of whom more than 40 had Graves' ophthalmopathy and roughly 58 had stable Graves' hyperthyroidism. Prospective prediction of ophthalmopathy was tested in an independent validation cohort of some 20 hyperthyroidism patients and 17 patients who later progressed to ophthalmopathy. The roughly 100 discovery patients were randomly divided into training and test sets at a 7:3 ratio. Thyroid tissue and blood T-cell repertoires from six Graves' hyperthyroidism patients were also compared in the study. After sampling, hyperthyroidism patients received methimazole starting at 30 mg daily, and ophthalmopathy patients received high-dose intravenous methylprednisolone. The paper reports TCR Vbeta CDR3 sequencing of over 120 peripheral blood samples: around 45 ophthalmopathy, roughly 80 hyperthyroidism and around 17 progressor patients.

The TCR beta CDR3 regions were amplified from RNA transcripts. The TCR CDR3 was subjected to a first round of RT-PCR using the HTBI primer set and the Qiagen OneStep RT-PCR kit. A second multiplex PCR round built the libraries, followed by size selection and purification. Paired-end sequencing of the libraries was performed with 100 bp reads on an Illumina HiSeq2000. The paper's data handling went like this. SOAPnuke was used to process the raw data, with reads discarded if the reads contained adapters or uncalled bases, had a mean Phred below 15, or lacked an exact constant-primer or identifier match. COPE v1.2.5 was used to merge the high-quality paired reads, and each unique nucleotide sequence was defined as a clonotype. MiTCR v1.1 was used to align clonotypes to the IMGT TRBV, TRBD and TRBJ reference segments. The analysis was restricted to V-J combinations with a frequency above 0.0001, which together covered 99% to 99.2% of the repertoires. The TCS score was defined as F50 (clonal expansion) divided by E x V (chaos), with BLOSUM62-based TCRdist calculated between CDR3 peptides within each V-J. Welch's t-statistics and random forest reduced around 520 V-J features to roughly 13, which were used in a naive Bayes classifier (R e1071). TCRdb ran its own pipeline on the public reads, namely fastp trimming at Q25 and MiXCR clone calling, and kept in-frame beta chains. Every CDR3 protein is listed once, alongside the most common genes and DNA of its rows. The V and J calls shown here were made by TCRdb, not taken from the authors' results. This sample holds 550,000 to 800,000 distinct CDR3 sequences; roughly 15% were observed only once. The ten most abundant clones make up around 7.7% of the sample.

Overall study outcomes, separate from this receptor: In validation, the model predicted progression to ophthalmopathy with 55% to 71% sensitivity and around 72% specificity, a median of about six months before onset. Sample size was not statistically predetermined, and blinding of investigators to group allocation was not performed. Most expanded thyroid clonotypes (frequency above 0.001) were also detected in blood, a finding suggesting that blood repertoires may reflect thyroid immune responses. A model built on a 13 V-J signature distinguished ophthalmopathy from stable hyperthyroidism, reaching 87.88% sensitivity and around 82% specificity in cross-validation and 80%/75% in testing.

The germline V gene provides CDR1 SGHDN and CDR2 FVKESK. There are 14 amino acids in the CDR3, from cysteine to phenylalanine inclusive. CDR3 DNA only is kept here, 42 bases in frame from base 1. V lost 3 bases and J lost 5 bases, and the count of bases not matched to a germline gene is 5. Stable Graves' hyperthyroidism was defined as no progression to ophthalmopathy during 18 months of follow-up. The hyperthyroidism patients were between 18 and 65 years old and newly diagnosed, with a disease duration of less than 2 months. Patients with uncontrolled infections, other autoimmune diseases, pregnancy or lactation were excluded. Diagnoses were based on clinical symptoms, serum thyroxine and TRAb, thyroid ultrasound and orbital computed tomography. PBMCs were separated from around 9.1 ml of fresh peripheral blood using Ficoll-Paque density gradient centrifugation. Trizol reagent was used to extract total RNA, and RNA quality was then checked on an Agilent 2100 Bioanalyzer.

This clonotype showed up many times. Its cognate antigen has yet to be identified. Nothing much larger sits one base from this clone, and base qualities are not available. This TCR came from a man between 18 and 35 years old with Graves' hyperthyroidism. The V and J segments used are TRBV14 and TRBJ2-7; 9 nucleotides in the junction match TRBD1. The material sequenced was blood. The nucleotide sequence is TGTGCCAGCAGCCAGGAAACAGGGGGCGACGAGCAGTACTTC. Protein translation: CASSQETGGDEQYF.